This section outlines one T cell receptor beta chain sequence together with its context. Generated by immunoSEQ multiplex PCR, the TCRdb table keeps only in-frame clones and is missing some. The top ten hold roughly 0.72% of the sample, which has roughly 30,000 clones, about 91% seen once. Germline V gives CDR1 SGDLS, CDR2 YYNGEE. V dropped 0 bases and J dropped 4 bases, with 8 bases sitting between them. This CDR3 is built from 14 residues. The sample is drawn from a study of T cell changes during pregnancy in multiple sclerosis. The sample was CD4+ T cells from peripheral blood mononuclear cells, taken in the first trimester of pregnancy. This sequence was found in a female donor in good health, enrolled as a control in a pregnancy study. The V and J genes are TRBV9 and TRBJ1-3; no clear D. CDR3 DNA sequence: TGTGCCAGCAGCGTAGCTAGAGGCGGAAACACCATATATTTT. Translating gives CASSVARGGNTIYF.